The text below deals with one T cell receptor beta chain. This sample's treatment: oral pan-JAK inhibitor, 5-10 mg twice daily. cDNA prepared by RNA extraction and subsequent reverse transcription served as the template for sequencing. The assay was immunoSEQ multiplex PCR, and TCRdb's table has in-frame clones only and misses some. In the table there are approximately 200,000 clones, more than 55% of which are singletons. From germline, CDR1 is SQVTM and CDR2 ANQGSEA. V was clipped by 6 bases and J by 5 bases; unmatched bases: 12. CDR3 length: 14 residues. This entry is derived from a study of CD8+ T cells in alopecia areata.

The sequence was collected from a human donor with alopecia areata. The chain combines TRBV29-1 with TRBJ2-5; 7 bases are shared with TRBD1. Sequencing used CD4+ T cells sorted from blood, obtained at week 4, from a patient treated with tofacitinib. CDR3 amino acids: CSVSPGQRRETQYF. DNA of the CDR3: TGCAGCGTGTCTCCGGGACAGAGGAGGGAGACCCAGTACTTC. Filled out from reference TRBV29-1 and TRBJ2-5, the complete variable domain reads SAVISQKPSRDICQRGTSLTIQCQVDSQVTMMFWYRQQPGQSLTLIATANQGSEATYESGFVIDKFPISRPNLTFSTLTVSNMSPEDSSIYLCSVSPGQRRETQYFGPGTRLLVL.